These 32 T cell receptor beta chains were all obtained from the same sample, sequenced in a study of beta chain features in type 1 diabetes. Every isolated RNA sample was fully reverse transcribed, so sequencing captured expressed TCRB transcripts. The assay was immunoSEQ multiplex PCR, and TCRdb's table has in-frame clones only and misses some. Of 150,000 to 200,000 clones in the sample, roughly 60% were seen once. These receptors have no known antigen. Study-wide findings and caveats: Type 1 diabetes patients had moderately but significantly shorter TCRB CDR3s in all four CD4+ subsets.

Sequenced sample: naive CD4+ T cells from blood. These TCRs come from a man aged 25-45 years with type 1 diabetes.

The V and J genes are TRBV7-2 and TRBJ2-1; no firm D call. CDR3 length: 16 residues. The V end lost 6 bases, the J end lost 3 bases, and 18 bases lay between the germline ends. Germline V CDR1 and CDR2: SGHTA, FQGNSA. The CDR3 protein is CASSPAGAEYYNEQFF. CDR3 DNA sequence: TGTGCCAGCAGTCCAGCAGGAGCAGAATACTACAATGAGCAGTTCTTC. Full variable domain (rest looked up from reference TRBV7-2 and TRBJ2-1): GAGVSQSPSNKVTEKGKDVELRCDPISGHTALYWYRQSLGQGLEFLIYFQGNSAPDKSGLPSDRFSAERTGGSVSTLTIQRTQQEDSAVYLCASSPAGAEYYNEQFFGPGTRLTVL.

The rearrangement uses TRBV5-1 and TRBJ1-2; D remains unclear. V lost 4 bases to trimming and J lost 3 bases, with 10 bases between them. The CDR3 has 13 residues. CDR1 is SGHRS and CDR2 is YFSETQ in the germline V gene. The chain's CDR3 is CASSPRGDYGYTF. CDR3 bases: TGCGCCAGCAGCCCCCGAGGAGACTATGGCTACACCTTC.

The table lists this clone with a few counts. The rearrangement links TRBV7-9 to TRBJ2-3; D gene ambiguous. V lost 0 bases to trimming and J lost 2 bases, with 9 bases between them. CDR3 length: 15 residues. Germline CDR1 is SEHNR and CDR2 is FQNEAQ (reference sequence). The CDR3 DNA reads TGTGCCAGCAGCTTAGCGGAGTGGTACACAGATACGCAGTATTTT. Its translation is CASSLAEWYTDTQYF.

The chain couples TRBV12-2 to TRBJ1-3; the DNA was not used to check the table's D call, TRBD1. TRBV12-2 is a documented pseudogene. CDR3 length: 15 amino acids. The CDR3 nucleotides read TGTGCAAGTCGCCAGGGACAGAGCTCTGGAAACACCATATATTTT. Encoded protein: CASRQGQSSGNTIYF.

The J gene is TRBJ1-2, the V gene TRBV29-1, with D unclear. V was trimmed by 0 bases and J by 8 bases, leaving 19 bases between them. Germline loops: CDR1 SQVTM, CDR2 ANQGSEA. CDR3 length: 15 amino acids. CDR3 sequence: CSVEDKVFTPFGYTF. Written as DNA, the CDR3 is TGCAGCGTTGAAGATAAGGTTTTTACGCCTTTCGGCTACACCTTC.

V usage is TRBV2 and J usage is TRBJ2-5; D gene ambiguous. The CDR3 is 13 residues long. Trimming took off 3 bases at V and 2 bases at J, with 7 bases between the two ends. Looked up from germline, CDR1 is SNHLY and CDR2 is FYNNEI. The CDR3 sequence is CASSEWGQETQYF. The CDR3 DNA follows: TGTGCCAGCAGTGAGTGGGGACAAGAGACCCAGTACTTC.

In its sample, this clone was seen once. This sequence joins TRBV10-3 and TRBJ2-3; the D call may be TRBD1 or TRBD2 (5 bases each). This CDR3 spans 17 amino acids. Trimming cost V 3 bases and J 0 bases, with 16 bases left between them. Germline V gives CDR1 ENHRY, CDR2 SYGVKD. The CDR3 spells CAISDRDGSSSTDTQYF. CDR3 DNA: TGTGCCATCAGTGACCGGGACGGCTCCTCTAGCACAGATACGCAGTATTTT.

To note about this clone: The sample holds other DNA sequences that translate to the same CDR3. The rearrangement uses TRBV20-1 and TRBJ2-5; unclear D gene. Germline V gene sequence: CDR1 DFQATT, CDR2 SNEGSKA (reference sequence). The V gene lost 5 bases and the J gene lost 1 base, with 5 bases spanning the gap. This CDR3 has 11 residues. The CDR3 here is CSADGQETQYF. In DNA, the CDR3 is TGCAGTGCTGACGGCCAAGAGACCCAGTACTTC.

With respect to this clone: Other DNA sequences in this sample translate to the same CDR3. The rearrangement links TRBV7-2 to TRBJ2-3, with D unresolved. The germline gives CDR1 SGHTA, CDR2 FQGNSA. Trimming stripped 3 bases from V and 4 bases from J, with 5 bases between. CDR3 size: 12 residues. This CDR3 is CASSLYADTQYF. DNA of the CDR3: TGTGCCAGCAGCTTGTACGCAGATACGCAGTATTTT.

CDR3 in DNA: TGTGCCAGCAGCGTAGAACTAGCGGGGGTATACAATGAGCAGTTCTTC. It is translated as CASSVELAGVYNEQFF. The gene calls are TRBV9 and TRBJ2-1; 11 nucleotides align to TRBD2. The CDR3 loop spans 16 amino acids. The ends lost 0 bases at V and 4 bases at J; junction bases unmatched: 3. The germline V gene has CDR1 SGDLS and CDR2 YYNGEE.

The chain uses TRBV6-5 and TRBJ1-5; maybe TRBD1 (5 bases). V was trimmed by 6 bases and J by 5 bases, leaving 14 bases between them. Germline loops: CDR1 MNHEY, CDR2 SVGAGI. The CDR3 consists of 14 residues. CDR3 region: CASSPRSGDQPQHF. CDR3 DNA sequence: TGTGCCAGCAGCCCACGTTCGGGGGATCAGCCCCAGCATTTT.

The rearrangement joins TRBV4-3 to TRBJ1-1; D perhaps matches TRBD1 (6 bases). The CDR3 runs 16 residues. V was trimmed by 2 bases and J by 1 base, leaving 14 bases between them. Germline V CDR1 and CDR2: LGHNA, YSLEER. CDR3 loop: CASSQPGLDRNTEAFF. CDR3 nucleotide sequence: TGCGCCAGCAGCCAACCTGGATTGGACAGGAACACTGAAGCTTTCTTT.

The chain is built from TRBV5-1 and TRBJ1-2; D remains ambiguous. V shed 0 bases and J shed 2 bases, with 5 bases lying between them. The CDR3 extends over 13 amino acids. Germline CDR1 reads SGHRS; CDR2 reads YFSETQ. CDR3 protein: CASSLEGNYGYTF. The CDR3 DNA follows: TGCGCCAGCAGCTTGGAAGGAAACTATGGCTACACCTTC.

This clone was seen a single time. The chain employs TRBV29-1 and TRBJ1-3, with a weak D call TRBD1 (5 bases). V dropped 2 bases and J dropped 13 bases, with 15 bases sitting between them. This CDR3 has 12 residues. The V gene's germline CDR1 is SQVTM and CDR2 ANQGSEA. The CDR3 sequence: CSVEKGPGQIYF. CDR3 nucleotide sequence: TGCAGCGTTGAAAAGGGACCAGGCCAAATATATTTT.

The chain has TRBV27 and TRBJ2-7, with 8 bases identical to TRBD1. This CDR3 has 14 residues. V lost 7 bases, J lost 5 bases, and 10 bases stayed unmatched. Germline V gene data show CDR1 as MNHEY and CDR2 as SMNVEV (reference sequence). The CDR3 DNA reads TGTGCCAGCAACCAAGGACAGGGTCGGAACGAGCAGTACTTC. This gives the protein CASNQGQGRNEQYF.

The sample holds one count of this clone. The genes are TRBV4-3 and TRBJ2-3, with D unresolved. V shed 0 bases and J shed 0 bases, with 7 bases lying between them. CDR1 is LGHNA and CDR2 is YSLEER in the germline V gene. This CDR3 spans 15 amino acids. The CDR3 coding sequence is TGCGCCAGCAGCCAAGACCTGGCCAGCACAGATACGCAGTATTTT. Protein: CASSQDLASTDTQYF.

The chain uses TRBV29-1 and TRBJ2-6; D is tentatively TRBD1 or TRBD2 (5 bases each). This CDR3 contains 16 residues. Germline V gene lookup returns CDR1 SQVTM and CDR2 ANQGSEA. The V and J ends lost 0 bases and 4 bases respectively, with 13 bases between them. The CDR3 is CSVEDREGRGANVLTF. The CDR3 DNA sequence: TGCAGCGTTGAAGATCGTGAGGGGCGAGGGGCCAACGTCCTGACTTTC.

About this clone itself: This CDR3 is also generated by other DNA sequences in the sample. The CDR3 spells CASSQTGQETQYF. DNA of the CDR3: TGCGCCAGCAGCCAAACAGGCCAAGAGACCCAGTACTTC. This chain links TRBV4-3 with TRBJ2-5; a possible D gene is TRBD1 (5 bases). V dropped 2 bases and J dropped 1 base, with 5 bases sitting between them. This CDR3 has 13 residues. Germline CDR1 reads LGHNA; CDR2 reads YSLEER.

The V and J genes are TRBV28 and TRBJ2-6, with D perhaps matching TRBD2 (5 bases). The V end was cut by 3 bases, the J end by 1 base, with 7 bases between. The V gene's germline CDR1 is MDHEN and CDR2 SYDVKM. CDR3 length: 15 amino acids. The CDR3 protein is CASSFGVSGANVLTF. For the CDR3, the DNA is TGTGCCAGCAGTTTCGGGGTGTCTGGGGCCAACGTCCTGACTTTC.

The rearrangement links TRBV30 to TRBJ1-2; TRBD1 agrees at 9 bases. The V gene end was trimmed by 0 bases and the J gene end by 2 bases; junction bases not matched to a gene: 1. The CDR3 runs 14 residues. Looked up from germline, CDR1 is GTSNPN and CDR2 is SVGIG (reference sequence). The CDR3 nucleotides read TGTGCCTGGAGTGTAGGGACAGGGAACTATGGCTACACCTTC. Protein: CAWSVGTGNYGYTF.

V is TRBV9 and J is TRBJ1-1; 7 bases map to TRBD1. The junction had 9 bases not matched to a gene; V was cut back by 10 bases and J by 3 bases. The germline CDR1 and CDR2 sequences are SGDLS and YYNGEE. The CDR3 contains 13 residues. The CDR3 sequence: CASKKGADTEAFF. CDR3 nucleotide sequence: TGTGCCTCCAAGAAGGGGGCGGACACTGAAGCTTTCTTT.

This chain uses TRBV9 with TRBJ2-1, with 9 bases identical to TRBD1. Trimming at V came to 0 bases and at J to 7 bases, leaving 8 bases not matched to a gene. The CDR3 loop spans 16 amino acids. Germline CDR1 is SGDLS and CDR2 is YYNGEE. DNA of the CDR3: TGTGCCAGCAGCGTAGTAGGGACAGGGTATGGGAATGAGCAGTTCTTC. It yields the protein CASSVVGTGYGNEQFF.

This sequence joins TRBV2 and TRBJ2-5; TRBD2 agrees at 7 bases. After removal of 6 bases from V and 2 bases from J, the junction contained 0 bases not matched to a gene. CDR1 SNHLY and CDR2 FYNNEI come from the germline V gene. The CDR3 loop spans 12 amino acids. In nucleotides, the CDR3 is TGTGCCAGCAGGCGGGGGCAAGAGACCCAGTACTTC. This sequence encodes CASRRGQETQYF.

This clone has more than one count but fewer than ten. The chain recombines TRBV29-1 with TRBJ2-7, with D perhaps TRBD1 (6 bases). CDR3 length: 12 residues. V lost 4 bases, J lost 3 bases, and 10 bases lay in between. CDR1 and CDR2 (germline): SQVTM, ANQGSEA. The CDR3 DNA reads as TGCAGCGTTGGGGACACCTTCTACGAGCAGTACTTC. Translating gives CSVGDTFYEQYF.

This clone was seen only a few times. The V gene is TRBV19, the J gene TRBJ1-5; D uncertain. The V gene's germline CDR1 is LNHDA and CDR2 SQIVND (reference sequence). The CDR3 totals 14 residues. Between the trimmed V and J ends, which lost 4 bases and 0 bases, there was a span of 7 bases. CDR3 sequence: CASSKTNSNQPQHF. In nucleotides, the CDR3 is TGTGCCAGTAGTAAGACAAATAGCAATCAGCCCCAGCATTTT.

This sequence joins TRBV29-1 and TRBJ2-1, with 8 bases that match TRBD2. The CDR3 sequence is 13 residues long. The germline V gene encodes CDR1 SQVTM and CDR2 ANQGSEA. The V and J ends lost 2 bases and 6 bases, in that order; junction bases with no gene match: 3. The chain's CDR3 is CSVEMSGSNEQFF. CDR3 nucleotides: TGCAGCGTTGAAATGAGCGGGAGCAATGAGCAGTTCTTC.

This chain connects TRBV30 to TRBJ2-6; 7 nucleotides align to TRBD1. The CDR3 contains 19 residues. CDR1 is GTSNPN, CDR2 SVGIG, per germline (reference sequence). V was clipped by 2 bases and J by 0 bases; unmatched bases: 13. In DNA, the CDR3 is TGTGCCTGGAGTAGGGGCGGACAGGAAAAGGCCTCTGGGGCCAACGTCCTGACTTTC. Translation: CAWSRGGQEKASGANVLTF. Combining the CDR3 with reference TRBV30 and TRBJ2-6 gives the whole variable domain SQTIHQWPATLVQPVGSPLSLECTVEGTSNPNLYWYRQAAGRGLQLLFYSVGIGQISSEVPQNLSASRPQDRQFILSSKKLLLSDSGFYLCAWSRGGQEKASGANVLTFGAGSRLTVL.

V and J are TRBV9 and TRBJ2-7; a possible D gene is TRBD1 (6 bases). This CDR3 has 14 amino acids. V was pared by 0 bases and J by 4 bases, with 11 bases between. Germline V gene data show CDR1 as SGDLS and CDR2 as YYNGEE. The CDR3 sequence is CASSVAGQSYEQYF. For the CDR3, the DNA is TGTGCCAGCAGCGTAGCGGGACAAAGTTACGAGCAGTACTTC.

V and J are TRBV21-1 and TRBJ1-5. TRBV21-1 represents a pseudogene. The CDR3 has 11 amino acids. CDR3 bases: TGTGCCAGCAGCAGCAATCAGCCCCAGCATTTT. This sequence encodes CASSSNQPQHF.

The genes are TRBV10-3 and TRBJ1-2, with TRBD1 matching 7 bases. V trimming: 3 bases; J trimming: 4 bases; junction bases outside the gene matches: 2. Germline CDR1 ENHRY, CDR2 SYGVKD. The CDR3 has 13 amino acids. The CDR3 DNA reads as TGTGCCATCAGTGACACAGGGGCCTATGGCTACACCTTC. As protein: CAISDTGAYGYTF.

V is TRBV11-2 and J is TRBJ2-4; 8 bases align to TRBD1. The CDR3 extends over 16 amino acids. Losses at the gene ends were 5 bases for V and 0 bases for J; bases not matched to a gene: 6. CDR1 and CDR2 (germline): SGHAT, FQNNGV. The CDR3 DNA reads TGTGCCAGCAGCAGCGGACAGGGACTAGCCAAAAACATTCAGTACTTC. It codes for CASSSGQGLAKNIQYF.

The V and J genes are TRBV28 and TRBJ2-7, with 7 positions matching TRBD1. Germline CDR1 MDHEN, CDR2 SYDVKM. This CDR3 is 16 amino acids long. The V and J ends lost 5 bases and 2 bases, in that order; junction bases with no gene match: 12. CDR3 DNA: TGTGCCAGCAGTCGCCGCTCCGGGACAGAACCCTACGAGCAGTACTTC. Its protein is CASSRRSGTEPYEQYF.